What follows are 26 T cell receptor beta chains derived from one specimen sequenced in a study of post-analysis software for immune sequencing data. TCR beta libraries were prepared from cDNA with unique molecular identifiers. TCRdb recomputed calls from the PCR reads with MiXCR, one row per CDR3 protein. The table shows some 500,000 distinct CDR3 sequences, with approximately 46% occurring only once. Notes on the study in general: There were four or five TRBV segments more frequent in patients than controls, and TRBV5-6, TRBV5-1 and TRBV20-1 were among them.

Antigens for these TCRs are unknown. Sequences were obtained from blood. These receptors were taken from a girl aged 5 to 17 with multiple sclerosis.

This clonotype was recorded once. The chain employs TRBV20-1 and TRBJ2-7; possible D gene TRBD1, 6 bases. The CDR3 sequence is 15 residues long. With 3 bases removed from V and 5 bases from J, the gap between germline ends came to 20 bases. Germline V gene sequence: CDR1 DFQATT, CDR2 SNEGSKA (reference sequence). CDR3 region: CSARNPGTREDEQYF. The CDR3 DNA is TGCAGTGCTAGGAACCCCGGGACAAGGGAAGACGAGCAGTACTTC.

In regard to this clonotype: The germline gene is not matched at one end of the junction; a read error may be the cause. The rearrangement links TRBV7-2 to TRBJ1-5; D call uncertain. The CDR3 spans 17 residues. Germline V gene data show CDR1 as SGHTA and CDR2 as FQGNSA. The CDR3 here is CASSLGGWAVSNRPQHF. The DNA of the CDR3 is TGTGCCAGCAGCTTAGGTGGCTGGGCGGTTAGCAATCGGCCCCAGCATTTT.

This clonotype was seen a handful of times. The gene calls are TRBV12-3 or TRBV12-4 and TRBJ2-7; TRBD1 matches at 10 bases. V lost 6 bases and J lost 2; bases outside the gene matches: 7. The CDR3 is 15 residues long. The CDR3 here is CASRTGTGDPYEQYF. In DNA form, the CDR3 reads TGTGCCAGCAGGACCGGGACAGGGGACCCCTACGAGCAGTACTTC.

This clonotype showed up many times. This rearrangement joins TRBV29-1 to TRBJ2-4; D may correspond to TRBD1 or TRBD2 (5 bases each). The end of the DNA is better explained by TRBJ2-7, so the J call may be wrong. Germline CDR1 SQVTM, CDR2 ANQGSEA. CDR3 length: 14 residues. CDR3 nucleotides: TGCAGCGTTGCCTTCGGGACCGCTGGCTACGAGCAGTACTTC. Protein sequence: CSVAFGTAGYEQYF.

The CDR3 coding sequence is TGTGCCAGCAGCCTGGACAGGGCCCGGAATTCACCCCTCCACTTT. Translation: CASSLDRARNSPLHF. V usage is TRBV6-5 and J usage is TRBJ1-6; 8 positions match TRBD1. This CDR3 contains 15 residues. Per germline, CDR1 MNHEY and CDR2 SVGAGI. V trimming: 6 bases; J trimming: 7 bases; junction bases outside the gene matches: 8.

The chain links TRBV15 to TRBJ1-2, with D possibly being TRBD1 (5 bases). Germline CDR1 reads LNHNV; CDR2 reads YYDKDF (reference sequence). The CDR3 length is 13 residues. V was trimmed by 5 bases and J by 6 bases, leaving 13 bases between them. The chain's CDR3 is CATSGGRGDGYTF. As DNA, the CDR3 is TGTGCCACCAGCGGGGGTCGGGGTGATGGCTACACCTTC.

The J gene is TRBJ2-3, the V gene TRBV6-5; D unclear. V was cut by 2 bases and J by 0 bases, with 9 bases left in between. Per germline, CDR1 MNHEY and CDR2 SVGAGI. The CDR3 covers 15 residues. The CDR3 nucleotides are TGTGCCAGCAGTTACGGCGTCGGGAGCACAGATACGCAGTATTTT. Residues: CASSYGVGSTDTQYF.

Only a few counts were recorded for this clonotype. The DNA for the CDR3 is TGCAGCGTTGAAATGAGGTTTCTCGGAGACAGGGGGTCACAAGGGCCGTTTAACTATGGCTACACCTTC. Its translation: CSVEMRFLGDRGSQGPFNYGYTF. V usage is TRBV29-1 and J usage is TRBJ1-2; 9 bases match TRBD1. Per germline, CDR1 SQVTM and CDR2 ANQGSEA. This CDR3 comprises 23 residues. J was trimmed by 1 base and V by 2 bases; bases with no gene match: 29.

The rearrangement uses TRBV28 and TRBJ2-3; D is unclear. Deletions cut 2 bases from V and 5 bases from J, with 5 bases between. CDR1 is MDHEN and CDR2 is SYDVKM in the germline V gene. The CDR3 is 12 residues long. CDR3 amino acids: CASSLPEDTQYF. The CDR3 nucleotides read TGTGCCAGCAGTTTACCGGAAGATACGCAGTATTTT.

The rearrangement uses TRBV7-8 and TRBJ2-4; the D is unclear. Germline CDR1 is SGHVS and CDR2 is FQNEAQ. The germline V and J ends were trimmed by 2 bases and 8 bases, with 13 bases remaining between them. The CDR3 totals 14 residues. CDR3 nucleotide sequence: TGTGCCAGCAGCTTAAGAGAGAGGTGGGACATTCAGTACTTC. Its protein product is CASSLRERWDIQYF.

This clonotype was recorded a few times. The chain couples TRBV7-8 to TRBJ2-3; TRBD2 matches 8 bases. This CDR3 has 15 residues. V trimming: 5 bases; J trimming: 2 bases; junction bases outside the gene matches: 6. The germline gives CDR1 SGHVS, CDR2 FQNEAQ. The CDR3 region is CASSARLASTDTQYF. In nucleotides, the CDR3 is TGTGCCAGCAGCGCCCGACTAGCGTCCACAGATACGCAGTATTTT.

CDR3 nucleotides: TGCAGTGCTAGAGATCGGGCGGGAGAGAACACCGGGGAGCTGTTTTTT. Protein: CSARDRAGENTGELFF. This chain uses TRBV20-1 with TRBJ2-2, with TRBD2 matching over 7 bases. Germline trimming cut 0 bases from V and 1 base from J; bases unmatched to any gene: 5. The CDR3 is made up of 16 amino acids. Germline V lookup: CDR1 DFQATT, CDR2 SNEGSKA (reference sequence).

Concerning this clonotype itself: An end of the junction does not agree with germline; a read error may underlie this. V is TRBV7-2 and J is TRBJ2-1; no reliable D call. In germline, CDR1 is SGHTA, CDR2 FQGNSA. This CDR3 has 17 residues. The CDR3 sequence: CVSNHPKTLPPSGEQFF. Here the CDR3 DNA reads TGTGTCAGCAACCACCCGAAGACTCTTCCTCCGTCGGGTGAGCAGTTCTTC.

This clonotype occurred a few times. The V call is TRBV20-1, the J call TRBJ2-1; D unclear. Per the germline V gene, CDR1 is DFQATT and CDR2 is SNEGSKA (reference sequence). V lost 3 bases, J lost 0 bases, and 9 bases lay in between. This CDR3 has 14 amino acids. The CDR3 sequence: CSASSDSSYNEQFF. The CDR3, as DNA: TGCAGTGCTAGCTCAGATAGCTCCTACAATGAGCAGTTCTTC.

The chain joins TRBV28 to TRBJ1-1, with unresolved D. Trimming shortened V by 3 bases and J by 2 bases, and 10 bases separated the two germline ends. The CDR3 sequence is 14 residues long. Per the germline V gene, CDR1 is MDHEN and CDR2 is SYDVKM. The chain's CDR3 is CASSFPATNTEAFF. CDR3 nucleotides: TGTGCCAGCAGTTTCCCAGCCACCAACACTGAAGCTTTCTTT.

V gene TRBV5-1 combines with J gene TRBJ1-2; D unresolved. The V and J ends lost 0 bases and 0 bases respectively, with 9 bases between them. The CDR3 consists of 15 residues. Germline V gene sequence: CDR1 SGHRS, CDR2 YFSETQ. CDR3 sequence reads: CASSLAVGSNYGYTF. In nucleotides, the CDR3 is TGCGCCAGCAGCTTGGCGGTGGGATCTAACTATGGCTACACCTTC.

This clonotype appeared a few times. This chain joins TRBV20-1 and TRBJ2-5; TRBD2 matches 11 bases. V dropped 0 bases and J dropped 4; count of bases not matched to a gene: 7. This CDR3 region has 16 residues. Germline assignment: CDR1 DFQATT and CDR2 SNEGSKA (reference sequence). In nucleotides, the CDR3 is TGCAGTGCTAGAGAGTTTAGCGGGAGGGCCGGAGAGACCCAGTACTTC. It encodes CSAREFSGRAGETQYF.

V is TRBV7-9 and J is TRBJ1-1; no clear D. Germline loops: CDR1 SEHNR, CDR2 FQNEAQ (reference sequence). There are 14 residues in the CDR3. Trimming removed 1 base from V and 1 base from J, with 7 bases in between. The CDR3 region is CASSLDNRNTEAFF. The CDR3 nucleotides read TGTGCCAGCAGCTTAGACAACAGGAACACTGAAGCTTTCTTT.

The rearrangement uses TRBV27 and TRBJ2-3; possibly TRBD2 for D (6 bases). V gave up 0 bases and J gave up 2 bases, with 12 bases separating them. Looked up from germline, CDR1 is MNHEY and CDR2 is SMNVEV (reference sequence). The CDR3 is 16 residues long. CDR3 sequence reads: CASSLSGGAPTDTQYF. CDR3 bases: TGTGCCAGCAGTTTATCTGGCGGGGCCCCCACAGATACGCAGTATTTT.

To note about this clonotype: This may be a read error: a much more frequent sequence differs by one nucleotide. The V and J genes are TRBV11-2 and TRBJ1-2; TRBD1 aligns across 8 bases. Germline V CDR1 and CDR2: SGHAT, FQNNGV. CDR3 length: 15 residues. J gave up 7 bases and V 7 bases, and 14 bases lay outside the gene matches. This CDR3 reads CASISGTGDVFGYTF. The CDR3 DNA follows: TGTGCCAGCATCTCCGGGACAGGTGACGTTTTTGGCTACACCTTC.

This chain links TRBV7-3 with TRBJ2-3, with 12 bases lining up with TRBD2. Germline trimming cut 5 bases from V and 4 bases from J; bases unmatched to any gene: 7. From germline, CDR1 is SGHTA and CDR2 FQGTGA. The CDR3 length is 16 residues. CDR3 bases: TGTGCCAGCAGCAGAGATCTAGCGGGAGGGTCAGATACGCAGTATTTT. Protein sequence: CASSRDLAGGSDTQYF.

The J gene is TRBJ1-1, the V gene TRBV20-1; possibly TRBD1 for D (6 bases). Trimming pared 3 bases from V and 0 bases from J, leaving 14 bases between. Germline lookup yields CDR1 DFQATT and CDR2 SNEGSKA (reference sequence). The CDR3 has 15 amino acids. The CDR3 region is CSARGGPFLNTEAFF. The CDR3 nucleotides are TGCAGTGCTAGGGGGGGGCCGTTCCTGAACACTGAAGCTTTCTTT.

This chain uses TRBV15 with TRBJ2-5, with D possibly TRBD1 on 6 matching bases. The CDR3 is 14 amino acids. CDR1 and CDR2 (germline): LNHNV, YYDKDF (reference sequence). V was pared by 3 bases and J by 1 base, with 9 bases between. The CDR3 reads CATSRTGFQETQYF. The CDR3 coding sequence is TGTGCCACCAGCAGGACAGGTTTCCAAGAGACCCAGTACTTC.

The rearrangement uses TRBV10-2 and TRBJ2-3; 9 bases are shared with TRBD2. Per the germline V gene, CDR1 is WSHSY and CDR2 is SAAADI. V shed 6 bases and J 5 bases; nucleotides not matched to a gene: 12. The length of the CDR3 is 16 residues. The CDR3 nucleotides are TGCGCCAGCAGGGACCTAGCGGGACTAGGAGGAGATACGCAGTATTTT. Translating gives CASRDLAGLGGDTQYF.

The chain employs TRBV20-1 and TRBJ2-7; D not certain. CDR1 is DFQATT, CDR2 SNEGSKA, per germline (reference sequence). The CDR3 has 14 amino acids. Trimming stripped 5 bases from V and 6 bases from J, with 20 bases between. The CDR3 DNA follows: TGCAGTGCTCGGCAGAACATAGCATGTCCCGAGCAGTACTTC. This gives the protein CSARQNIACPEQYF.

In DNA, the CDR3 is TGCAGTGCCCGGGCCGAGGGCCGAGAGACCCAGTACTTC. Its translation is CSARAEGRETQYF. V gene TRBV20-1 combines with J gene TRBJ2-5; maybe TRBD2 (5 bases). V gave up 6 bases and J gave up 4 bases, with 15 bases separating them. CDR3 length: 13 amino acids. Germline V CDR1 and CDR2: DFQATT, SNEGSKA (reference sequence).